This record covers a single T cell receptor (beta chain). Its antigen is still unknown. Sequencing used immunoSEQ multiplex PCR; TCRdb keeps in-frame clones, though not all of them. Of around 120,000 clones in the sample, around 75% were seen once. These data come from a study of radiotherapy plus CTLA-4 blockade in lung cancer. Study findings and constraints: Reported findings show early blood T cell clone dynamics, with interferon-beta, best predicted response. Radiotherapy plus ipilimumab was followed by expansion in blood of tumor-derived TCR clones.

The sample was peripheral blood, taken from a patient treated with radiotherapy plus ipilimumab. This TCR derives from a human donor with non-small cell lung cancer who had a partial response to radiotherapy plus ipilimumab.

The CDR3 region is CASSDRTGPNYGYTF. CDR3 coding DNA: TGCGCCAGCAGTGACCGGACAGGGCCTAACTATGGCTACACCTTC. This chain joins TRBV10-1 and TRBJ1-2; 8 nucleotides align to TRBD1. The CDR3 extends over 15 amino acids. From germline, CDR1 is WNHNN and CDR2 SYGVQD (reference sequence). Germline trimming cut 3 bases from V and 0 bases from J; bases unmatched to any gene: 3.